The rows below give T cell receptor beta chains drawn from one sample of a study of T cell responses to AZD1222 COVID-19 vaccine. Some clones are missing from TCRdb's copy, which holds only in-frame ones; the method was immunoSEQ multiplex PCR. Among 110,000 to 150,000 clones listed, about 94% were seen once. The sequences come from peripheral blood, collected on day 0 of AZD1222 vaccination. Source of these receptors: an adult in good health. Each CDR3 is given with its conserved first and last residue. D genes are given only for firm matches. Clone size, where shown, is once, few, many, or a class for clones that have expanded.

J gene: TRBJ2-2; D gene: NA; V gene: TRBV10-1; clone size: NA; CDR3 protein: CAVQGEDTGELFF; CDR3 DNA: TGCGCCGTACAAGGTGAGGACACCGGGGAGCTGTTTTTT
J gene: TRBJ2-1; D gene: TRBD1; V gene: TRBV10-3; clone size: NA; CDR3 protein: CAINRGSNEQFF; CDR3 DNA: TGTGCCATCAACAGGGGAAGCAATGAGCAGTTCTTC
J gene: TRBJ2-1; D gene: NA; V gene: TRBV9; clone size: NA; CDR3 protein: CASSVGAPGIWNEQFF; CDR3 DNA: TGTGCCAGCAGCGTAGGGGCACCGGGGATATGGAATGAGCAGTTCTTC
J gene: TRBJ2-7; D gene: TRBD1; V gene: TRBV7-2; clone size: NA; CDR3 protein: CASSLGPGQGIYEQYF; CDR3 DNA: TGTGCCAGCAGCTTAGGGCCGGGACAGGGGATCTACGAGCAGTACTTC
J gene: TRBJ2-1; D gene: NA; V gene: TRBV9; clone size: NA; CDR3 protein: CASSVDLAGLGNEQFF; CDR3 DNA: TGTGCCAGCAGCGTAGATTTGGCAGGGTTGGGGAATGAGCAGTTCTTC
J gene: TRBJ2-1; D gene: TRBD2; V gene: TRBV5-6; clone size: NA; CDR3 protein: CASSLWARLAGGNEQFF; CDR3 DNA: TGTGCCAGCAGCTTGTGGGCCCGACTAGCGGGAGGTAATGAGCAGTTCTTC
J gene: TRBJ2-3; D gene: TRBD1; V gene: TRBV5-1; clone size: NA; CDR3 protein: CASSAGQGPGDTQYF; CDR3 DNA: TGCGCCAGCAGCGCGGGACAGGGGCCTGGGGATACGCAGTATTTT
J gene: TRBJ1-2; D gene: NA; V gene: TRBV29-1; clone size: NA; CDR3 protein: CSVVGGRDPLFYGYTF; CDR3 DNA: TGCAGCGTTGTAGGGGGACGGGACCCCCTTTTCTATGGCTACACCTTC
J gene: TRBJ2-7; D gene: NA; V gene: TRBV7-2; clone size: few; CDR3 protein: CASSPHFSRHYEQYF; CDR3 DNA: TGTGCCAGCAGCCCCCACTTTAGTCGGCACTACGAGCAGTACTTC
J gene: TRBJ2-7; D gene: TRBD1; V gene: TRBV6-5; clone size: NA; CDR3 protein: CASNPSYRGYEQYF; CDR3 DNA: TGTGCCTCCAACCCTTCGTACAGGGGCTACGAGCAGTACTTC
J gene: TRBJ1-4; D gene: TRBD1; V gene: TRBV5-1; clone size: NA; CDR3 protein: CASSSTGSLTNEKLFF; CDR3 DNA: TGCGCCAGCAGCTCGACAGGGTCGTTAACTAATGAAAAACTGTTTTTT
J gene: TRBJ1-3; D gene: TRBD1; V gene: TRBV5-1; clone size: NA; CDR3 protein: CASSSKGAGGNTIYF; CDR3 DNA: TGCGCCAGCAGCAGTAAGGGGGCTGGTGGAAACACCATATATTTT
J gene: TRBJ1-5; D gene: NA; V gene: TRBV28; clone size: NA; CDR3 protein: CASSSDSNQPQHF; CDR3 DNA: TGTGCCAGCAGCTCAGATAGCAATCAGCCCCAGCATTTT
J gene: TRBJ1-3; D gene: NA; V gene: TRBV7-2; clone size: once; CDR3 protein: CASSLGWESSGNTIYF; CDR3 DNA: TGTGCCAGCAGCTTAGGGTGGGAATCCTCTGGAAACACCATATATTTT
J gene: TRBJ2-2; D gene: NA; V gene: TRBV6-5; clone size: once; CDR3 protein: CASSYRQGFVGELFF; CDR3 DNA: TGTGCCAGCAGTTACCGTCAGGGGTTTGTCGGGGAGCTGTTTTTT
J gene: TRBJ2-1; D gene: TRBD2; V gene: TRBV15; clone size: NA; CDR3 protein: CATSRGGLAGVNEQFF; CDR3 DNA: TGTGCCACCAGCAGAGGGGGACTAGCGGGAGTGAATGAGCAGTTCTTC